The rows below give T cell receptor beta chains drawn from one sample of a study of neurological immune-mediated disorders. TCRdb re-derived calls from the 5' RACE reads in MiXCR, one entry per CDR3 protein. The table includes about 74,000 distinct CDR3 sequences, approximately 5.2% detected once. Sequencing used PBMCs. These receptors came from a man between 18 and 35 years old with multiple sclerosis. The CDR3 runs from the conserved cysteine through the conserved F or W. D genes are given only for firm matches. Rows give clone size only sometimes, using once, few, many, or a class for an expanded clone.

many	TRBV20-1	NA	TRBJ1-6	CSARDEAGYNSPLHF	TGCAGTGCTAGAGATGAGGCAGGATATAATTCACCCCTCCACTTT
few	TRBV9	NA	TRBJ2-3	CASSVGIGSTRTDTQYF	TGTGCCAGCAGCGTAGGGATCGGGAGCACTCGCACAGATACGCAGTATTTT
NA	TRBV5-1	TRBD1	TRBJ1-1	CASSPVTGKMNTEAFF	TGCGCCAGCAGCCCGGTGACAGGGAAGATGAACACTGAAGCTTTCTTT
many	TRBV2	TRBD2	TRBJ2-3	CASSVLALSSDTQYF	TGTGCCAGCAGTGTACTAGCGCTCTCGTCAGATACGCAGTATTTT
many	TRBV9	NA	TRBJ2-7	CASSVVPSSHEQYF	TGTGCCAGCAGCGTAGTCCCCAGCTCCCACGAGCAGTACTTC
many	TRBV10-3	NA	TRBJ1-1	CATLSTPRTEAFF	TGTGCCACCCTCTCAACCCCCCGTACTGAAGCTTTCTTT
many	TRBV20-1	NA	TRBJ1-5	CSASKGLGNQPQHF	TGCAGTGCTAGCAAGGGGTTGGGCAATCAGCCCCAGCATTTT
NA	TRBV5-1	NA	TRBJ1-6	CASSSTPRTVVDSPLHF	TGCGCCAGCAGCTCTACCCCGCGGACAGTGGTTGATTCACCCCTCCACTTT
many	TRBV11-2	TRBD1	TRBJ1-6	CASSYRQGGNSPLHF	TGTGCCAGCAGCTACCGACAGGGAGGTAATTCACCCCTCCACTTT
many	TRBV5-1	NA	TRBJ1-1	CASSLYIGGAAEAFF	TGCGCCAGCAGCTTGTATATCGGCGGGGCGGCTGAAGCTTTCTTT
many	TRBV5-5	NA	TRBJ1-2	CASSLGRADYGYTF	TGTGCCAGCAGCTTGGGCAGGGCGGACTATGGCTACACCTTC
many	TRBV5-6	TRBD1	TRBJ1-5	CASSSGTGGFQPQNF	TGTGCCAGCAGCTCCGGGACAGGGGGCTTTCAGCCCCAGAATTTT
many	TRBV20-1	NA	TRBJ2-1	CSASSLGNEQFF	TGCAGTGCTAGCTCGCTTGGGAATGAGCAGTTCTTC
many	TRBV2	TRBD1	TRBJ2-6	CASRMGQFSGANVLTF	TGTGCCAGCCGCATGGGACAGTTCTCTGGGGCCAACGTCCTGACTTTC
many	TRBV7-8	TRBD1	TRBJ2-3	CASSLPISLPGQGTDTQYF	TGTGCCAGCAGCTTACCCATATCATTACCGGGACAGGGTACAGATACGCAGTATTTT
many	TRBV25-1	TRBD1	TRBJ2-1	CASSEPNRGPGEQFF	TGTGCCAGCAGTGAACCAAACAGGGGGCCAGGTGAGCAGTTCTTC
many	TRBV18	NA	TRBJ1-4	CASSPSIRVAELFF	TGTGCCAGCTCACCATCAATCAGGGTGGCGGAACTGTTTTTT
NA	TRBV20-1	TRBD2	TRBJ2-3	CRAHPGGTTDTQYF	TGCAGAGCACACCCGGGGGGGACCACAGATACGCAGTATTTT
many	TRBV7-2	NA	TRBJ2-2	CASSSEAWAGELFF	TGTGCCAGCAGCTCCGAGGCCTGGGCCGGGGAGCTGTTTTTT
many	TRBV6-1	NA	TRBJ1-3	CATVGQSSGNTIYF	TGTGCTACGGTCGGCCAGAGCTCTGGAAACACCATATATTTT
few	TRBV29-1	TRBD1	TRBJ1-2	CSVGGTGEGYTF	TGCAGCGTTGGCGGGACAGGGGAAGGCTACACCTTC
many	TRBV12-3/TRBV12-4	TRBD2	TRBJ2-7	CASSSGLAGLTYEQYF	TGTGCCAGCAGCTCCGGACTAGCGGGTCTCACCTACGAGCAGTACTTC
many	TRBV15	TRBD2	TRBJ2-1	CATSTSGPSILRFNEQFF	TGTGCCACCAGCACTAGCGGGCCCTCGATACTCAGATTCAATGAGCAGTTCTTC